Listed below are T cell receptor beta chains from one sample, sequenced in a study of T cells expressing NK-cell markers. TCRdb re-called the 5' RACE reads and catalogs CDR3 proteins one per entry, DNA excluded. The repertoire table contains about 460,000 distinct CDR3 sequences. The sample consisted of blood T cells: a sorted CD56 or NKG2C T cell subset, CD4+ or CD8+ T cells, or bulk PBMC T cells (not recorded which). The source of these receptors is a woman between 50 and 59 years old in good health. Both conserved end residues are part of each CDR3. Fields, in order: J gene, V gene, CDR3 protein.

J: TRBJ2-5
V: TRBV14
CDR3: CASSQALGAPTKTQYF

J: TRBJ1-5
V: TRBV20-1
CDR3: CSAGTGDSNQPQHF

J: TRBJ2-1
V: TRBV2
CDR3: CASNAPGLAGVGEQFF

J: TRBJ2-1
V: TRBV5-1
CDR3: CASSLAGLAGGTGSNEQFF

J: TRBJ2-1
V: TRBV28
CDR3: CASSLLTPNEQFF

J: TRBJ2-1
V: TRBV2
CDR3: CASRSGTYGNEQFF

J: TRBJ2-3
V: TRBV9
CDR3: CASSVPNADTQYF

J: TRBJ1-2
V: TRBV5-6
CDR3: CASVTGTTLYGYTF

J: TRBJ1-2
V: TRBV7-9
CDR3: CASRHIDRVLAGYTF

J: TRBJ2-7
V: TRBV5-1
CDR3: CASSPRGTGKGKQYF

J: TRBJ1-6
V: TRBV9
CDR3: CASTGDSLNSPLHF

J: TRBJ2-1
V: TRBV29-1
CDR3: CSVELAGWGNNEQFF

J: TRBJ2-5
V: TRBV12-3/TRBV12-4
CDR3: CASSPGTSGAIQETQYF

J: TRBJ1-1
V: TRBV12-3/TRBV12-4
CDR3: CASRRNTEAFF

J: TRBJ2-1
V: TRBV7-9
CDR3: CASSLGGLARGEQFF

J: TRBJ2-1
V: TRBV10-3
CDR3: CAISGGPGNEQFF